Included here is one T cell receptor beta chain sequence, with context. V gave up 2 bases and J gave up 7 bases, with 7 bases separating them. Looked up from germline, CDR1 is SNHLY and CDR2 is FYNNEI. This CDR3 comprises 12 residues. The source of the sample is a study of T cells in localized non-small cell lung cancer. Here immunoSEQ multiplex PCR was the method, and the copy in TCRdb shows in-frame clones only, minus some. The sample yields just under 80,000 clones, 80% seen once. V usage is TRBV2 and J usage is TRBJ2-3; no firm D call. This clonotype originated in a female donor at least 60 years old with stage I lung adenocarcinoma. The sample was peripheral blood, taken before any cancer treatment. CDR3 amino acids: CASSELVYTQYF. As DNA, the CDR3 is TGTGCCAGCAGTGAACTAGTATATACGCAGTATTTT.